Listed below are T cell receptor beta chains from one sample, sequenced in a study of OX40 agonist ivuxolimab in advanced cancers. Profiled with immunoSEQ multiplex PCR; TCRdb holds only in-frame clones, not every one. The sample has 13,000 or so clones, roughly three quarters seen once. Specimen: CD4+ or CD8+ T cells sorted from blood, collected in a trial of the OX40 agonist ivuxolimab. The receptors stem from an adult with an advanced solid tumor such as melanoma, head and neck, liver or kidney cancer. The CDR3 runs from the conserved cysteine through the conserved F or W. Each record gives: CDR3 length, V gene, clone size, J gene, D gene, CDR3 protein, CDR3 DNA. The D gene is left open where the match is weak. Size is stated for part of the rows, as once, few or many counts, or as a class when the clone is expanded.

CDR3 length: 15
V gene: TRBV7-2
clone size: NA
J gene: TRBJ2-1
D gene: TRBD2
CDR3 protein: CASTPQRGVGLEQFF
CDR3 DNA: TGTGCCAGCACCCCCCAGCGGGGGGTAGGGCTTGAGCAGTTCTTC

CDR3 length: 15
V gene: TRBV5-6
clone size: NA
J gene: TRBJ1-2
D gene: TRBD1
CDR3 protein: CASSLVRGLRGGYTF
CDR3 DNA: TGTGCCAGCAGCTTGGTTAGGGGGCTGAGGGGTGGCTACACCTTC

CDR3 length: 18
V gene: TRBV7-9
clone size: NA
J gene: TRBJ2-2
D gene: NA
CDR3 protein: CASSTRAEYPTNTGELFF
CDR3 DNA: TGTGCCAGCAGCACACGCGCGGAGTACCCTACGAACACCGGGGAGCTGTTTTTT

CDR3 length: 15
V gene: TRBV13
clone size: NA
J gene: TRBJ2-2
D gene: TRBD2
CDR3 protein: CASPNRLAGTGELFF
CDR3 DNA: TGTGCCAGTCCTAATCGACTAGCGGGTACCGGGGAGCTGTTTTTT

CDR3 length: 15
V gene: TRBV7-2
clone size: NA
J gene: TRBJ2-5
D gene: NA
CDR3 protein: CASSSRERGEETQYF
CDR3 DNA: TGTGCCAGCAGCTCCCGAGAGCGAGGGGAAGAGACCCAGTACTTC

CDR3 length: 16
V gene: TRBV10-2
clone size: NA
J gene: TRBJ1-2
D gene: NA
CDR3 protein: CASSEPREGASYGYTF
CDR3 DNA: TGCGCCAGCAGTGAGCCCAGGGAAGGGGCTTCCTATGGCTACACCTTC

CDR3 length: 13
V gene: TRBV25-1
clone size: NA
J gene: TRBJ1-1
D gene: NA
CDR3 protein: CASSLSLRSEAFF
CDR3 DNA: TGTGCCAGCTCCCTCTCCCTCCGGAGTGAAGCTTTCTTT

CDR3 length: 14
V gene: TRBV7-8
clone size: once
J gene: TRBJ1-1
D gene: NA
CDR3 protein: CASSFGGADTEAFF
CDR3 DNA: TGTGCCAGCAGCTTCGGTGGAGCGGACACTGAAGCTTTCTTT

CDR3 length: 13
V gene: TRBV11-2
clone size: NA
J gene: TRBJ1-6
D gene: NA
CDR3 protein: CASSLGVNSPLHF
CDR3 DNA: TGTGCCAGCAGCTTAGGGGTGAATTCACCCCTCCACTTT

CDR3 length: 15
V gene: TRBV27
clone size: NA
J gene: TRBJ1-2
D gene: TRBD1
CDR3 protein: CASSLGSGGSYGYTF
CDR3 DNA: TGTGCCAGCAGTTTAGGGTCAGGGGGTAGCTATGGCTACACCTTC

CDR3 length: 12
V gene: TRBV29-1
clone size: NA
J gene: TRBJ2-1
D gene: NA
CDR3 protein: CSVFGDFNEQFF
CDR3 DNA: TGCAGCGTCTTTGGGGACTTCAATGAGCAGTTCTTC

CDR3 length: 12
V gene: TRBV5-5
clone size: NA
J gene: TRBJ2-7
D gene: NA
CDR3 protein: CASSDVGGEQYF
CDR3 DNA: TGTGCCAGCAGCGACGTGGGAGGCGAGCAGTACTTC

CDR3 length: 14
V gene: TRBV5-5
clone size: NA
J gene: TRBJ1-2
D gene: NA
CDR3 protein: CASSLVGEEYGYTF
CDR3 DNA: TGTGCCAGCAGCTTGGTTGGGGAGGAATATGGCTACACCTTC

CDR3 length: 10
V gene: TRBV6-6
clone size: NA
J gene: TRBJ1-1
D gene: NA
CDR3 protein: CASTLGEAFF
CDR3 DNA: TGTGCCAGCACGCTGGGTGAAGCTTTCTTT

CDR3 length: 15
V gene: TRBV7-9
clone size: NA
J gene: TRBJ1-5
D gene: TRBD1
CDR3 protein: CASSFGTGGLQPQHF
CDR3 DNA: TGTGCCAGCAGCTTCGGGACAGGGGGATTACAGCCCCAGCATTTT

CDR3 length: 17
V gene: TRBV9
clone size: NA
J gene: TRBJ2-5
D gene: TRBD2
CDR3 protein: CASSVEASGGVLETQYF
CDR3 DNA: TGTGCCAGCAGCGTAGAAGCTAGCGGGGGGGTTTTGGAGACCCAGTACTTC

CDR3 length: 14
V gene: TRBV29-1
clone size: few
J gene: TRBJ1-3
D gene: TRBD1
CDR3 protein: CSGRYRGSGNTIYF
CDR3 DNA: TGCAGCGGACGTTACAGGGGGTCTGGAAACACCATATATTTT

CDR3 length: 15
V gene: TRBV13
clone size: NA
J gene: TRBJ2-7
D gene: NA
CDR3 protein: CASSPGHASSYEQYF
CDR3 DNA: TGTGCCAGCAGCCCAGGACACGCGAGCTCCTACGAGCAGTACTTC

CDR3 length: 13
V gene: TRBV11-3
clone size: NA
J gene: TRBJ2-1
D gene: NA
CDR3 protein: CASSKRLENEQFF
CDR3 DNA: TGTGCCAGCTCAAAAAGATTGGAAAATGAGCAGTTCTTC

CDR3 length: 14
V gene: TRBV5-1
clone size: NA
J gene: TRBJ1-2
D gene: NA
CDR3 protein: CASSLDPELDGYTF
CDR3 DNA: TGCGCCAGCAGCTTGGATCCCGAGCTTGATGGCTACACCTTC

CDR3 length: 21
V gene: TRBV9
clone size: few
J gene: TRBJ1-2
D gene: NA
CDR3 protein: CASSASTGTEHLFTHNYGYTF
CDR3 DNA: TGTGCCAGCAGCGCTTCCACCGGGACCGAACACCTTTTTACTCATAACTATGGCTACACCTTC

CDR3 length: 14
V gene: TRBV10-3
clone size: NA
J gene: TRBJ1-5
D gene: TRBD1
CDR3 protein: CASSIQGGNQPQHF
CDR3 DNA: TGTGCCAGCAGCATACAGGGGGGAAATCAGCCCCAGCATTTT

CDR3 length: 15
V gene: TRBV5-4
clone size: NA
J gene: TRBJ2-7
D gene: NA
CDR3 protein: CASSIAGWGHYEQYF
CDR3 DNA: TGTGCCAGCAGCATCGCCGGGTGGGGCCACTACGAGCAGTACTTC

CDR3 length: 16
V gene: TRBV9
clone size: once
J gene: TRBJ2-2
D gene: TRBD2
CDR3 protein: CASSPRQRENTGELFF
CDR3 DNA: TGTGCCAGCAGCCCTCGCCAGCGGGAGAACACCGGGGAGCTGTTTTTT

CDR3 length: 15
V gene: TRBV7-6
clone size: NA
J gene: TRBJ1-4
D gene: NA
CDR3 protein: CASSKDRATNEKLFF
CDR3 DNA: TGTGCCAGCAGCAAGGACAGAGCAACTAATGAAAAACTGTTTTTT

CDR3 length: 13
V gene: TRBV10-1
clone size: NA
J gene: TRBJ2-7
D gene: NA
CDR3 protein: CASSEVLTYEQYF
CDR3 DNA: TGCGCCAGCAGTGAAGTGTTGACCTACGAGCAGTACTTC